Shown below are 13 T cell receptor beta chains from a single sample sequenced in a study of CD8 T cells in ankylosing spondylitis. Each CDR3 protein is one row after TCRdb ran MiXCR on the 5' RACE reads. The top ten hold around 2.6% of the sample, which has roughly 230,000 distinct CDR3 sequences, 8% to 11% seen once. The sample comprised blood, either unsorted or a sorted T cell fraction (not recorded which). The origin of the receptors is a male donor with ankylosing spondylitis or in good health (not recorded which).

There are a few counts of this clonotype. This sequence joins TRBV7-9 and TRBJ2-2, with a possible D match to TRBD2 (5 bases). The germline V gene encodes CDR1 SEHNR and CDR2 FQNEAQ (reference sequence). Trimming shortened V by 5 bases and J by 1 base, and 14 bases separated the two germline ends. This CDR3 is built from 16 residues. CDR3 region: CASSRISSENTGELFF. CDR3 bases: TGTGCCAGCAGCCGGATCAGTAGCGAGAACACCGGGGAGCTGTTTTTT.

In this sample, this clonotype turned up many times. Here the CDR3 DNA reads TGCAGTGCTAGAGAAACGCTTTCTGGAAACACCATATATTTT. Its protein product is CSARETLSGNTIYF. The chain recombines TRBV20-1 with TRBJ1-3, with no clear D. V shed 0 bases and J shed 1 base, with 7 bases lying between them. This CDR3 is 14 amino acids long. Germline assignment: CDR1 DFQATT and CDR2 SNEGSKA (reference sequence).

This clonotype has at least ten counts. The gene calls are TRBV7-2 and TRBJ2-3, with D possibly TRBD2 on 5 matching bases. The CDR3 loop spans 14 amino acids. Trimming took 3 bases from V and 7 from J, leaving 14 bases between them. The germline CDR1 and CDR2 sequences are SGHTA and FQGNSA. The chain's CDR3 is CASSFSRVQHTQYF. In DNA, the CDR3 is TGTGCCAGCAGCTTTTCGCGGGTCCAACATACGCAGTATTTT.

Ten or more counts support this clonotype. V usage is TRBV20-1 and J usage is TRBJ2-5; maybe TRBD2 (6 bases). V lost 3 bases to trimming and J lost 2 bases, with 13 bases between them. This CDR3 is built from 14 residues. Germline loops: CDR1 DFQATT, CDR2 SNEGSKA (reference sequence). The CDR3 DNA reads TGCAGTGCTAGGTCGGGGGACCATCAAGAGACCCAGTACTTC. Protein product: CSARSGDHQETQYF.

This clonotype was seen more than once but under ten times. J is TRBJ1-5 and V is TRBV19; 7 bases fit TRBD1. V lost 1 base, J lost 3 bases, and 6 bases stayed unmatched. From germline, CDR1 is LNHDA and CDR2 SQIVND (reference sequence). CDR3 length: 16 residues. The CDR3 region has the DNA TGTGCCAGTAGTATAGCGGGACAGAGCTACAATCAGCCCCAGCATTTT. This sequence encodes CASSIAGQSYNQPQHF.

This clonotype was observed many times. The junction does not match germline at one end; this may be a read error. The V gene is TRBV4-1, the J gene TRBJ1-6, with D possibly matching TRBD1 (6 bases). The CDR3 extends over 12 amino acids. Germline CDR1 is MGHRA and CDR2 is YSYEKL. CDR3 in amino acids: CASSQAGQPPGF. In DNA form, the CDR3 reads TGCGCCAGCAGCCAAGCTGGACAGCCCCCCGGCTTT.

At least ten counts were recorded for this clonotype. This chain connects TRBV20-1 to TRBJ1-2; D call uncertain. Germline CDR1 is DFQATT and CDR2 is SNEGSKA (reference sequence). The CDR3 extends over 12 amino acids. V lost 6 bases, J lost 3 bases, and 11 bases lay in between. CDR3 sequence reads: CSAPSYDYGYTF. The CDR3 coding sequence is TGCAGTGCCCCCTCGTATGACTATGGCTACACCTTC.

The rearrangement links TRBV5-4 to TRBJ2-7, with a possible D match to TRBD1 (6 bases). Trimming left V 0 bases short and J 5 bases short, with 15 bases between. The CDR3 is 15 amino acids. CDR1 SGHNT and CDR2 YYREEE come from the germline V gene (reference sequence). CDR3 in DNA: TGTGCCAGCAGCTTGGGTGCAGGGGAAGGGAACGAGCAGTACTTC. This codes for CASSLGAGEGNEQYF. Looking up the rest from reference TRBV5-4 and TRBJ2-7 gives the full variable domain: ETGVTQSPTHLIKTRGQQVTLRCSSQSGHNTVSWYQQALGQGPQFIFQYYREEENGRGNFPPRFSGLQFPNYSSELNVNALELDDSALYLCASSLGAGEGNEQYFGPGTRLTVT.

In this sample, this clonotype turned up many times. The CDR3 is CSARRRGSYEQYF. The CDR3 bases are TGCAGTGCTAGGAGGAGGGGCTCCTACGAGCAGTACTTC. The chain links TRBV20-1 to TRBJ2-7; TRBD2 is a possible D gene (6 bases). This CDR3 comprises 13 residues. Germline CDR1 is DFQATT and CDR2 is SNEGSKA (reference sequence). Trimming cost V 3 bases and J 0 bases, with 9 bases left between them.

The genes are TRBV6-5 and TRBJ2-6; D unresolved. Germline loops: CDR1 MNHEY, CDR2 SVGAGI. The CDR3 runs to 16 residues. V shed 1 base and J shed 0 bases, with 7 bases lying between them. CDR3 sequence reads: CASSYYRISGANVLTF. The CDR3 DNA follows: TGTGCCAGCAGTTACTACCGAATCTCTGGGGCCAACGTCCTGACTTTC.

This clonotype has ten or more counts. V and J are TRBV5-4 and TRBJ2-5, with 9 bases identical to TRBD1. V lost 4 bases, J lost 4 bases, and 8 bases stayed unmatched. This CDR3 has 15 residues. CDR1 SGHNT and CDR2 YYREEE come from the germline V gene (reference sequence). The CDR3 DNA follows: TGTGCCAGCAGCCCACCCCCGGGACAGGGAGAGACCCAGTACTTC. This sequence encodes CASSPPPGQGETQYF.

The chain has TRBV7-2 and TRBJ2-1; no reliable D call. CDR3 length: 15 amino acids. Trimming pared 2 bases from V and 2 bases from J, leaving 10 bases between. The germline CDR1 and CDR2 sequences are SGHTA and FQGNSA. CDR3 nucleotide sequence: TGTGCCAGCAGCTTAACCGCGTTCCCCTACAATGAGCAGTTCTTC. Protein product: CASSLTAFPYNEQFF.

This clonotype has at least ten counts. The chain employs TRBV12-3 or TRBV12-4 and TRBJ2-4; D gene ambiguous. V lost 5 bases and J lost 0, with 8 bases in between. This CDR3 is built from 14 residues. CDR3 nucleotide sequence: TGTGCCAGCAGTCTACAGTTAGCCAAAAACATTCAGTACTTC. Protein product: CASSLQLAKNIQYF.